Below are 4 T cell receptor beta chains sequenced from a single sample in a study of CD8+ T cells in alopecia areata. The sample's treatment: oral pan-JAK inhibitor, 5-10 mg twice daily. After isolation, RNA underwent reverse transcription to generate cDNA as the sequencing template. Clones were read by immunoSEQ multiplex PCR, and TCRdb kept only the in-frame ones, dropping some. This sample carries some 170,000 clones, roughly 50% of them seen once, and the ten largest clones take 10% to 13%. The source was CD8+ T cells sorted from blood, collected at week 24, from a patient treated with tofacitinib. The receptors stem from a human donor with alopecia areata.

The CDR3 reads CASSPIKSGVLGTDTQYF. CDR3 bases: TGTGCCAGCAGCCCGATCAAAAGCGGAGTACTTGGCACAGATACGCAGTATTTT. J is TRBJ2-3 and V is TRBV14; TRBD2 is a possible D gene (5 bases). V was pared by 4 bases and J by 1 base, with 21 bases between. Germline CDR1 SGHDN, CDR2 FVKESK. The CDR3 length is 18 residues.

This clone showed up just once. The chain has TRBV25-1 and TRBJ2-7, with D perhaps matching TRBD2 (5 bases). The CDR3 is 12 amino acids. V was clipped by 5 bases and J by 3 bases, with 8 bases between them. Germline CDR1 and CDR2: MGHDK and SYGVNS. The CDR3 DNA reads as TGTGCCAGCAGTCACGGGATCTACGAGCAGTACTTC. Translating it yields CASSHGIYEQYF.

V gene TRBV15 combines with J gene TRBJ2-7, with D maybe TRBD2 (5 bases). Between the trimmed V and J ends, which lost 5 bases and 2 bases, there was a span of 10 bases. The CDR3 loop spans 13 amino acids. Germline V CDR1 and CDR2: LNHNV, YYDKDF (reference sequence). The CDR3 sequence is CATSGPGAYEQYF. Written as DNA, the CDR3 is TGTGCCACCAGCGGACCCGGGGCCTACGAGCAGTACTTC. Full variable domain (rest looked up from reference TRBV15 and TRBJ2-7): DAMVIQNPRYQVTQFGKPVTLSCSQTLNHNVMYWYQQKSSQAPKLLFHYYDKDFNNEADTPDNFQSRRPNTSFCFLDIRSPGLGDTAMYLCATSGPGAYEQYFGPGTRLTVT.

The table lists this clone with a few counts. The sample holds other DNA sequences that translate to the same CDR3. The CDR3 spells CSVTGSNEQFF. CDR3 nucleotide sequence: TGCAGCGTGACAGGGAGCAATGAGCAGTTCTTC. The rearrangement joins TRBV29-1 to TRBJ2-1, with 7 nucleotides matching TRBD1. V shed 6 bases and J 6 bases; nucleotides not matched to a gene: 2. The germline V gene has CDR1 SQVTM and CDR2 ANQGSEA. The CDR3 length is 11 residues.